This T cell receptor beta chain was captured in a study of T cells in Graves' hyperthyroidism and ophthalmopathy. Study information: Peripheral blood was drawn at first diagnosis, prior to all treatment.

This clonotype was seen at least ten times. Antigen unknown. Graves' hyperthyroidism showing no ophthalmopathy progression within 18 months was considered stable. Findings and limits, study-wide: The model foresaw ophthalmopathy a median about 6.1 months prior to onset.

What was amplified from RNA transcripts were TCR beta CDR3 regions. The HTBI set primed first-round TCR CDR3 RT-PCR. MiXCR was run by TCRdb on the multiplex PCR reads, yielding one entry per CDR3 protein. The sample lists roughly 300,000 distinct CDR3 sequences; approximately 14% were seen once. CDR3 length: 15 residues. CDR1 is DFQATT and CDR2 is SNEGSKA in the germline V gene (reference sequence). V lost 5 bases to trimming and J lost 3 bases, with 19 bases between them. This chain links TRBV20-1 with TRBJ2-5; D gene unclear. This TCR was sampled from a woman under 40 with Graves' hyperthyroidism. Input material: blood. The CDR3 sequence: CSAPRNPARKETQYF. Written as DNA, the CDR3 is TGCAGTGCTCCACGAAACCCCGCGCGGAAAGAGACCCAGTACTTC.